These T cell receptor beta chains were read from a single sample in a study of ipilimumab plus nivolumab after autologous stem cell transplantation. Profiling relied on immunoSEQ multiplex PCR, and the TCRdb table lists in-frame clones only, not all of them. Of 15,000 to 20,000 clones in the sample, about 72% were seen once. Sequenced material: PBMCs, taken in a trial of ipilimumab plus nivolumab as post-transplant consolidation. The receptors shown here come from a male donor with diffuse large B-cell lymphoma. Each CDR3 is given with its conserved first and last residue. Each record gives: clone size, V gene, J gene, CDR3 protein. Only part of the rows carry a size: once, few, many, or a class if the clone is expanded.

-	TRBV6-1	TRBJ2-3	CASRSGGTDTQYF
-	TRBV5-6	TRBJ2-1	CASSLGTLNEQFF
-	TRBV30	TRBJ1-5	CAWSVRKPQHF
few	TRBV7-8	TRBJ2-1	CASSLAGDPYNEQFF
-	TRBV5-3	TRBJ2-5	CARSMGPRETQYF
few	TRBV5-1	TRBJ1-2	CASSLDRVERGYTF
few	TRBV6-1	TRBJ2-7	CASKGPDSYEQYF
-	TRBV19	TRBJ2-1	CATLQRRGEQFF
-	TRBV6-1	TRBJ1-2	CASSKQGAHGYTF
-	TRBV19	TRBJ1-1	CASSIDSTGGTEAFF
few	TRBV2	TRBJ2-2	CASRLLTSYTGELFF
-	TRBV5-1	TRBJ1-2	CASSPTGVYGYTF
few	TRBV2	TRBJ2-3	CASSRLAGRTDTQYF
-	TRBV5-4	TRBJ2-1	CASSLARTNYNEQFF
-	TRBV4-2	TRBJ2-3	CASSPRQGSTDTQYF
-	TRBV7-3	TRBJ1-1	CASSLGALGNTEAFF